One and the same sample provided the 29 T cell receptor beta chains below, sequenced in a study of blood T cell repertoires in COVID-19. Sequenced by immunoSEQ multiplex PCR; TCRdb stores in-frame clones only, minus some. This repertoire shows over 200,000 clones, roughly 85% found once; its top ten account for more than 10%. Sequences were obtained from peripheral blood. The receptors here all came from a woman between 18 and 29 years old who had recovered from COVID-19.

The J gene is TRBJ1-1, the V gene TRBV29-1, with 7 bases lining up with TRBD1. The CDR3 covers 16 residues. After removal of 0 bases from V and 4 bases from J, the junction contained 11 bases not matched to a gene. Germline CDR1 reads SQVTM; CDR2 reads ANQGSEA. Written as DNA, the CDR3 is TGCAGCGTTGAAGATACAGGGGACGGATTTAGCACTGAAGCTTTCTTT. The encoded protein is CSVEDTGDGFSTEAFF.

This chain connects TRBV24-1 to TRBJ2-3; 8 bases map to TRBD2. The CDR3 contains 16 residues. V lost 5 bases to trimming and J lost 3 bases; unmatched junction nucleotides: 9. The germline gives CDR1 KGHDR, CDR2 SFDVKD. Here the CDR3 reads CATSGKRAGETDTQYF. CDR3 bases: TGTGCCACCAGTGGTAAGAGAGCGGGAGAGACAGATACGCAGTATTTT.

The J gene is TRBJ2-1, the V gene TRBV9; a weak D match, TRBD1 (6 bases). The V end lost 0 bases, the J end lost 6 bases, and 10 bases lay between the germline ends. This CDR3 has 14 amino acids. The germline V gene encodes CDR1 SGDLS and CDR2 YYNGEE. The chain's CDR3 is CASSVGGQTNEQFF. CDR3 DNA: TGTGCCAGCAGCGTAGGGGGGCAGACCAATGAGCAGTTCTTC.

The chain recombines TRBV13 with TRBJ2-1; 8 bases are shared with TRBD2. Unmatched junction bases numbered 6, after V lost 3 bases and J lost 8 bases. Germline CDR1 reads PRHDT; CDR2 reads FYEKMQ (reference sequence). The CDR3 length is 14 residues. The CDR3 DNA is TGTGCCAGCAGCTTGTTAGCGGGATTAGATGAGCAGTTCTTC. Its translation is CASSLLAGLDEQFF.

The table lists this clone with a count of one. The chain links TRBV6-5 to TRBJ2-7; D uncertain. Germline CDR1 reads MNHEY; CDR2 reads SVGAGI. The CDR3 is made up of 13 amino acids. The V end was cut by 2 bases, the J end by 3 bases, with 8 bases between. In DNA, the CDR3 is TGTGCCAGCAGTTACGACATGAACTACGAGCAGTACTTC. Protein sequence: CASSYDMNYEQYF.

This rearrangement joins TRBV7-9 to TRBJ2-1; 8 nucleotides agree with TRBD2. CDR1 SEHNR and CDR2 FQNEAQ come from the germline V gene (reference sequence). The CDR3 totals 14 residues. J was trimmed by 6 bases and V by 5 bases; bases with no gene match: 6. The CDR3 region is CASSTAGTSNEQFF. CDR3 nucleotides: TGTGCCAGCAGCACAGCCGGGACTAGCAATGAGCAGTTCTTC.

The chain employs TRBV19 and TRBJ2-5; TRBD1 matches 9 bases. V was pared by 3 bases and J by 0 bases, with 5 bases of the junction left unmatched. From germline, CDR1 is LNHDA and CDR2 SQIVND (reference sequence). The CDR3 spans 16 residues. CDR3 coding DNA: TGTGCCAGTAGTATCTCTGGACAGGGGCACCAAGAGACCCAGTACTTC. It encodes CASSISGQGHQETQYF. The full variable domain, rest sourced from reference TRBV19 and TRBJ2-5, is DGGITQSPKYLFRKEGQNVTLSCEQNLNHDAMYWYRQDPGQGLRLIYYSQIVNDFQKGDIAEGYSVSREKKESFPLTVTSAQKNPTAFYLCASSISGQGHQETQYFGPGTRLLVL.

The gene calls are TRBV28 and TRBJ1-2; tentative D call: TRBD1 (6 bases). CDR3 length equals 11 residues. CDR1 and CDR2 from the germline V gene are MDHEN and SYDVKM. V was clipped by 5 bases and J by 7 bases, with 8 bases between them. The CDR3 nucleotides read TGTGCCAGCAGTCCAGGGGCTGGCTACACCTTC. As protein: CASSPGAGYTF.

The rearrangement joins TRBV6-2 or TRBV6-3 to TRBJ1-3; D gene uncertain. This CDR3 comprises 14 residues. V gave up 4 bases and J gave up 0 bases, with 7 bases separating them. CDR1 is MNHEY and CDR2 is SVGEGT in the germline V gene. The CDR3 nucleotides are TGTGCCAGCAGTTTCGCAGGCTCTGGAAACACCATATATTTT. It specifies CASSFAGSGNTIYF.

The rearrangement uses TRBV27 and TRBJ2-7; TRBD1 agrees at 9 bases. Germline loops: CDR1 MNHEY, CDR2 SMNVEV (reference sequence). The CDR3 spans 16 residues. The ends lost 3 bases at V and 5 bases at J; junction bases unmatched: 11. The CDR3 reads CASSLGRDRATDEQYF. The CDR3 DNA is TGTGCCAGCAGTTTGGGCCGGGACAGGGCCACCGACGAGCAGTACTTC.

CDR3 nucleotide sequence: TGTGCCAGCAGCTTATGGGACAGGGGGTCCAAAAACATTCAGTACTTC. This translates into CASSLWDRGSKNIQYF. The gene calls are TRBV13 and TRBJ2-4, with TRBD1 matching over 11 bases. The CDR3 covers 16 residues. Germline lookup yields CDR1 PRHDT and CDR2 FYEKMQ (reference sequence). V lost 2 bases and J lost 2; bases outside the gene matches: 2.

The V and J genes are TRBV7-7 and TRBJ2-5, with TRBD2 identical over 16 bases. The CDR3 loop spans 17 amino acids. V lost 3 bases, J lost 5 bases, and 6 bases stayed unmatched. CDR1 is SSHAT and CDR2 is FNYEAQ in the germline V gene (reference sequence). The DNA of the CDR3 is TGTGCCAGCAGCTTGGGGACTAGCGGGAGGGAGGAGGAGACCCAGTACTTC. Its protein product is CASSLGTSGREEETQYF.

The chain recombines TRBV7-2 with TRBJ1-4; weak D call: TRBD1 (6 bases). Germline-derived CDR1 and CDR2 are SGHTA and FQGNSA. This CDR3 contains 15 residues. V was cut by 1 base and J by 8 bases, with 14 bases left in between. This chain's CDR3 is CASSLDAGVWEKLFF. The CDR3 bases are TGTGCCAGCAGCTTAGATGCAGGGGTCTGGGAAAAACTGTTTTTT.

V usage is TRBV2 and J usage is TRBJ2-7; 13 nucleotides agree with TRBD2. V gave up 8 bases and J gave up 2 bases; unmatched junction bases: 3. This CDR3 has 14 residues. Per the germline V gene, CDR1 is SNHLY and CDR2 is FYNNEI. The CDR3 spells CASLGLAGTYEQYF. CDR3 nucleotide sequence: TGTGCCAGCTTGGGACTAGCGGGAACCTACGAGCAGTACTTC. Full variable domain (outside the CDR3, taken from reference TRBV2 and TRBJ2-7): EPEVTQTPSHQVTQMGQEVILRCVPISNHLYFYWYRQILGQKVEFLVSFYNNEISEKSEIFDDQFSVERPDGSNFTLKIRSTKLEDSAMYFCASLGLAGTYEQYFGPGTRLTVT.

V is TRBV5-4 and J is TRBJ1-1; D might be TRBD1 (6 bases). The ends were cut back, 2 bases at V and 7 bases at J, with 9 bases in the middle. The CDR3 is 12 amino acids. CDR1 and CDR2 (germline): SGHNT, YYREEE (reference sequence). As DNA, the CDR3 is TGTGCCAGCAGCTTCGGACAGATTGAAGCTTTCTTT. Its protein product is CASSFGQIEAFF.

V gene TRBV6-6 combines with J gene TRBJ2-2, with 8 positions matching TRBD1. This CDR3 has 13 residues. Germline V gene data show CDR1 as MNHNY and CDR2 as SVGAGI (reference sequence). V lost 7 bases to trimming and J lost 7 bases; unmatched junction nucleotides: 5. CDR3 sequence (DNA): TGTGCCAGCAACCAGGGGGCGGGCGGGGAGCTGTTTTTT. The encoded protein is CASNQGAGGELFF.

The genes are TRBV3-1 (or the pseudogene TRBV3-2) and TRBJ2-7; possibly TRBD1 for D (5 bases). Trimming pared 4 bases from V and 2 bases from J, leaving 15 bases between. This CDR3 region has 15 residues. The germline V gene encodes CDR1 LGHDT and CDR2 YNNKEL (reference sequence). The CDR3 DNA reads TGTGCCAGCAGCCTAGAGGTCACAGGAACCTACGAGCAGTACTTC. It yields the protein CASSLEVTGTYEQYF.

This chain connects TRBV5-6 to TRBJ1-4; D unresolved. Germline loops: CDR1 SGHDT, CDR2 YYEEEE. V lost 2 bases and J 7 bases, leaving 12 bases between the germline ends. CDR3 length: 14 amino acids. For the CDR3, the DNA is TGTGCCAGCAGCTTCCTGACACGACCTGAAAAACTGTTTTTT. Amino acid sequence: CASSFLTRPEKLFF.

The chain couples TRBV24-1 to TRBJ2-3; 7 nucleotides match TRBD1. The germline V gene encodes CDR1 KGHDR and CDR2 SFDVKD. CDR3 length: 13 residues. Trimming took 9 bases from V and 1 from J; bases not matched to a gene: 3. The CDR3 reads CATGDSRTDTQYF. In nucleotides, the CDR3 is TGTGCCACCGGGGACAGCCGCACAGATACGCAGTATTTT.

This sequence joins TRBV9 and TRBJ1-2; 7 bases fit TRBD1. V shed 4 bases and J 5 bases; nucleotides not matched to a gene: 5. In germline, CDR1 is SGDLS, CDR2 YYNGEE. CDR3 length: 13 amino acids. The CDR3 coding sequence is TGTGCCAGCAGCCCCGGACAGGCGTATGGCTACACCTTC. It specifies CASSPGQAYGYTF.

This clone was seen once. The chain combines TRBV6-2 or TRBV6-3 with TRBJ1-2; D not resolved. The CDR3 consists of 13 residues. Trimming took off 4 bases at V and 1 base at J, with 7 bases between the two ends. Germline CDR1 is MNHEY and CDR2 is SVGEGT. The CDR3 spells CASSWGDNYGYTF. CDR3 coding DNA: TGTGCCAGCAGTTGGGGAGATAACTATGGCTACACCTTC.

The V and J genes are TRBV27 and TRBJ2-2; 7 nucleotides line up with TRBD1. This CDR3 has 17 amino acids. Germline CDR1 MNHEY, CDR2 SMNVEV (reference sequence). V trimming: 0 bases; J trimming: 1 base; junction bases outside the gene matches: 5. The CDR3 reads CASSLSETGWNTGELFF. The CDR3 nucleotides are TGTGCCAGCAGTTTATCGGAGACAGGGTGGAACACCGGGGAGCTGTTTTTT.

V gene TRBV12-5 combines with J gene TRBJ2-5, with a tentative D call TRBD2 (5 bases). Between the trimmed V and J ends, which lost 5 bases and 2 bases, there was a span of 12 bases. Germline CDR1 is LGHNT and CDR2 is FRNRAP. This CDR3 spans 14 amino acids. This CDR3 is CASGLGLPQETQYF. As DNA, the CDR3 is TGTGCTAGTGGTCTCGGACTGCCACAAGAGACCCAGTACTTC.

V gene TRBV30 combines with J gene TRBJ2-1; tentatively, D is TRBD2 (5 bases). Germline V gene lookup returns CDR1 GTSNPN and CDR2 SVGIG (reference sequence). The ends were cut back, 5 bases at V and 1 base at J, with 15 bases in the middle. The CDR3 length is 15 residues. In nucleotides, the CDR3 is TGTGCCTGGTCCTCGGAGGCAGGTTCCTACAATGAGCAGTTCTTC. Translated, it gives CAWSSEAGSYNEQFF. Variable domain in full (rest from reference TRBV30 and TRBJ2-1): SQTIHQWPATLVQPVGSPLSLECTVEGTSNPNLYWYRQAAGRGLQLLFYSVGIGQISSEVPQNLSASRPQDRQFILSSKKLLLSDSGFYLCAWSSEAGSYNEQFFGPGTRLTVL.

V usage is TRBV2 and J usage is TRBJ2-1, with 10 bases lining up with TRBD2. The V and J ends lost 6 bases and 8 bases, in that order; junction bases with no gene match: 7. The CDR3 has 14 amino acids. Germline-derived CDR1 and CDR2 are SNHLY and FYNNEI. CDR3 in amino acids: CASRSSGSSDEQFF. The CDR3 nucleotides are TGTGCCAGCAGGTCTAGCGGGAGTTCGGATGAGCAGTTCTTC.

The CDR3 bases are TGTGCCAGCAGCGTAGCGACCTCGGGACTAGCGGTTTACAATGAGCAGTTCTTC. Protein: CASSVATSGLAVYNEQFF. The chain uses TRBV9 and TRBJ2-1; 11 positions agree with TRBD2. The CDR3 is made up of 18 amino acids. After removal of 0 bases from V and 4 bases from J, the junction contained 9 bases not matched to a gene. Germline CDR1 is SGDLS and CDR2 is YYNGEE. The whole variable domain, remainder taken from reference TRBV9 and TRBJ2-1, is DSGVTQTPKHLITATGQRVTLRCSPRSGDLSVYWYQQSLDQGLQFLIQYYNGEERAKGNILERFSAQQFPDLHSELNLSSLELGDSALYFCASSVATSGLAVYNEQFFGPGTRLTVL.

This sequence joins TRBV3-1 (or the pseudogene TRBV3-2) and TRBJ2-7; D ambiguous. Germline V lookup: CDR1 LGHDT, CDR2 YNNKEL (reference sequence). With 5 bases removed from V and 3 bases from J, the gap between germline ends came to 14 bases. This CDR3 has 14 residues. In nucleotides, the CDR3 is TGTGCCAGCAGCGATCTGGGCCTCCACTACGAGCAGTACTTC. Protein product: CASSDLGLHYEQYF.

The gene calls are TRBV7-9 and TRBJ1-1; 10 bases are shared with TRBD1. From germline, CDR1 is SEHNR and CDR2 FQNEAQ (reference sequence). J was trimmed by 11 bases and V by 5 bases; bases with no gene match: 8. CDR3 size: 13 residues. The DNA of the CDR3 is TGTGCCAGCAGCCCCCCGGGACAGGGGTACGCTTTCTTT. Amino acids: CASSPPGQGYAFF.

The genes are TRBV18 and TRBJ2-1, with TRBD1 matching over 7 bases. The ends lost 4 bases at V and 3 bases at J; junction bases unmatched: 6. This CDR3 contains 15 residues. Germline lookup yields CDR1 KGHSH and CDR2 LQKENI. Here the CDR3 reads CASSLPRDSYNEQFF. The CDR3 DNA reads TGTGCCAGCTCACTACCCCGGGACAGCTACAATGAGCAGTTCTTC.